Detailed here is one T cell receptor beta chain. No antigen is known for it. The CDR3 loop spans 15 amino acids. Germline assignment: CDR1 SGHTS and CDR2 YDEGEE. V shed 0 bases, J shed 3 bases, and the junction held 6 bases outside the gene matches. The data belong to a study of cytomegalovirus exposure and HLA in healthy donors. PCR primers comprised 60 Vbeta and 13 Jbeta primers. Only in-frame clones appear in the TCRdb table, and some are missing; sequencing was by immunoSEQ multiplex PCR. In the table there are 200,000 or so clones, 84% of which are singletons. Study-wide results and limits: In an earlier analysis, productive rearrangement rates for most beta V segments clustered near 87% or 30%. Most CMV-associated TCR beta chains were later found to appear HLA-restricted.

Sequencing was performed on PBMCs. The TCR comes from a boy younger than 18 in good health and CMV-seronegative. The J gene is TRBJ2-7, the V gene TRBV5-8, with 7 bases aligning to TRBD1. The CDR3 loop is CASSLGVGTDYEQYF. The CDR3 DNA is TGTGCCAGCAGCTTGGGGGTTGGGACAGACTACGAGCAGTACTTC.